Listed below are T cell receptor beta chains from one sample, sequenced in a study of CD8+ T cells in alopecia areata. The protocol was immunoSEQ multiplex PCR, while the TCRdb copy is restricted to in-frame clones and leaves out a portion. The sample carries approximately 280,000 clones, about 62% recorded once. The source was CD4+ T cells sorted from blood, collected at week 24, from a patient treated with tofacitinib. Receptors were obtained from a human donor with alopecia areata. The CDR3 runs from the conserved cysteine through the conserved F or W. The D gene is left open where the match is weak. Clone size is stated in some rows and not others, as once, few, many or a class when expanded.

clone size	V gene	D gene	J gene	CDR3 protein	CDR3 DNA
NA	TRBV30	NA	TRBJ2-7	CAWSADGYEQYF	TGTGCCTGGAGTGCGGACGGCTACGAGCAGTACTTC
few	TRBV23-1	TRBD1	TRBJ1-4	CASSSAGTGGEKLFF	TGCGCCAGCAGTTCCGCCGGGACAGGGGGTGAAAAACTGTTTTTT
NA	TRBV5-1	NA	TRBJ1-1	CASSNTGSTEAFF	TGCGCCAGCAGCAACACAGGGTCCACTGAAGCTTTCTTT
NA	TRBV11-3	NA	TRBJ1-1	CASSLRGSSEAFF	TGTGCCAGCAGCTTAAGGGGCAGCAGTGAAGCTTTCTTT
NA	TRBV5-1	NA	TRBJ2-4	CASSLGLGGDIQYF	TGCGCCAGCAGCTTGGGACTAGGAGGAGACATTCAGTACTTC
NA	TRBV7-2	NA	TRBJ2-3	CASSLTYSGSTDTQYF	TGTGCCAGCAGCTTGACTTACAGCGGGAGCACAGATACGCAGTATTTT
NA	TRBV4-1	NA	TRBJ2-1	CASSRGTRVGNEQFF	TGCGCCAGCAGCCGCGGGACTCGCGTCGGCAATGAGCAGTTCTTC
NA	TRBV30	TRBD1	TRBJ1-2	CASYPGQSGNGYTF	TGTGCCTCCTACCCGGGACAGTCAGGCAATGGCTACACCTTC
NA	TRBV9	NA	TRBJ2-1	CASSPRLAAYNEQFF	TGTGCCAGCAGCCCCCGTTTGGCAGCCTACAATGAGCAGTTCTTC
NA	TRBV29-1	TRBD1	TRBJ1-2	CSAGTGEYGYTF	TGCAGCGCCGGGACAGGGGAGTATGGCTACACCTTC